The next 12 T cell receptor beta chains were all read from a single sample in a study of T cell responses to AZD1222 COVID-19 vaccine. Here immunoSEQ multiplex PCR was the method, and the copy in TCRdb shows in-frame clones only, minus some. The sample shows fewer than 150,000 clones, 88% of them seen only once. The specimen was peripheral blood, collected 28 days after the second AZD1222 dose. The receptors here all came from an adult who received the AZD1222 COVID-19 vaccine.

The chain links TRBV2 to TRBJ2-7, with TRBD1 matching over 9 bases. V shed 0 bases and J 4 bases; nucleotides not matched to a gene: 1. In germline, CDR1 is SNHLY, CDR2 FYNNEI. The CDR3 extends over 14 amino acids. CDR3 sequence reads: CASSEAGQGYEQYF. The CDR3 bases are TGTGCCAGCAGTGAAGCGGGACAGGGTTACGAGCAGTACTTC.

V gene TRBV6-2 or TRBV6-3 combines with J gene TRBJ1-1, with unresolved D. CDR1 and CDR2 from the germline V gene are MNHEY and SVGEGT. This CDR3 is built from 13 residues. Trimming left V 5 bases short and J 4 bases short, with 11 bases between. The CDR3 region has the DNA TGTGCCAGCAGTGCATTGCGGGGCACTGAAGCTTTCTTT. Translated: CASSALRGTEAFF.

The chain combines TRBV7-8 with TRBJ1-1; unclear D gene. This CDR3 comprises 14 residues. With 5 bases removed from V and 0 bases from J, the gap between germline ends came to 10 bases. Per the germline V gene, CDR1 is SGHVS and CDR2 is FQNEAQ. CDR3: CASSATGMNTEAFF. The DNA of the CDR3 is TGTGCCAGCAGCGCTACTGGCATGAACACTGAAGCTTTCTTT.

The CDR3 DNA is TGTGCCAGCAGGCAAACGGGGGTTAGCTCCGAGCAGTACTTC. Encoded protein: CASRQTGVSSEQYF. The chain is built from TRBV28 and TRBJ2-7; possibly TRBD2 for D (6 bases). The length of the CDR3 is 14 residues. The V and J ends lost 6 bases and 6 bases respectively, with 18 bases between them. Germline V gives CDR1 MDHEN, CDR2 SYDVKM.

This chain uses TRBV10-3 with TRBJ1-6; D is undetermined. Germline V CDR1 and CDR2: ENHRY, SYGVKD. V lost 3 bases and J 7 bases, leaving 10 bases between the germline ends. The CDR3 has 14 residues. The CDR3 coding sequence is TGTGCCATCAGTGATCAGAGAACCAATTCACCCCTCCACTTT. It codes for CAISDQRTNSPLHF.

This rearrangement joins TRBV6-5 to TRBJ1-2; a weak D match, TRBD1 (5 bases). The CDR3 is made up of 13 amino acids. Germline CDR1 reads MNHEY; CDR2 reads SVGAGI. V shed 5 bases and J shed 8 bases, with 15 bases lying between them. CDR3 region: CASSHDTGNGYTF. The CDR3, as DNA: TGTGCCAGCAGTCACGACACAGGCAACGGCTACACCTTC.

The J gene is TRBJ2-2, the V gene TRBV11-2; 7 bases fit TRBD2. The CDR3 loop spans 15 amino acids. The ends lost 5 bases at V and 6 bases at J; junction bases unmatched: 9. Germline V gives CDR1 SGHAT, CDR2 FQNNGV. CDR3 coding DNA: TGTGCCAGCAGCCTCTACGGGGGGTTGGCCGGGGAGCTGTTTTTT. Protein product: CASSLYGGLAGELFF.

The V gene is TRBV14, the J gene TRBJ1-3; no reliable D call. Trimming pared 3 bases from V and 6 bases from J, leaving 15 bases between. The CDR3 is 15 residues long. Germline values: CDR1 SGHDN, CDR2 FVKESK. For the CDR3, the DNA is TGTGCCAGCAGCCATCTGCCCGGGCGGGAAAACACCATATATTTT. This sequence encodes CASSHLPGRENTIYF.

The sample holds one count of this clone. CDR3 region: CASSLVQGTNEKLFF. CDR3 coding DNA: TGTGCCAGCAGCTTAGTACAGGGAACTAATGAAAAACTGTTTTTT. The chain couples TRBV7-9 to TRBJ1-4, with TRBD1 as a possible D gene (6 bases). Germline assignment: CDR1 SEHNR and CDR2 FQNEAQ (reference sequence). CDR3 size: 15 residues. V was trimmed by 1 base and J by 1 base, leaving 7 bases between them. Using reference TRBV7-9 and TRBJ1-4 for the parts outside the CDR3, the full variable domain is DTGVSQNPRHKITKRGQNVTFRCDPISEHNRLYWYRQTLGQGPEFLTYFQNEAQLEKSRLLSDRFSAERPKGSFSTLEIQRTEQGDSAMYLCASSLVQGTNEKLFFGSGTQLSVL.

The J gene is TRBJ1-1, the V gene TRBV5-1, with a weak D call TRBD1 (5 bases). Trimming cost V 1 base and J 5 bases, with 6 bases left between them. This CDR3 region has 12 residues. Germline V gives CDR1 SGHRS, CDR2 YFSETQ. The CDR3 region is CASSLPGTEAFF. CDR3 bases: TGCGCCAGCAGCTTGCCAGGGACTGAAGCTTTCTTT.

The rearrangement uses TRBV12-3 or TRBV12-4 and TRBJ1-3; the match to TRBD1 covers 7 bases. V shed 6 bases, J shed 6 bases, and the junction held 5 bases outside the gene matches. CDR3 length equals 13 residues. This chain's CDR3 is CASRLGQPNTIYF. Here the CDR3 DNA reads TGTGCCAGCAGGTTGGGACAGCCAAACACCATATATTTT.

The chain is built from TRBV5-6 and TRBJ1-6, with a weak D call TRBD1 (6 bases). Per germline, CDR1 SGHDT and CDR2 YYEEEE. The CDR3 is 17 amino acids. V gave up 2 bases and J gave up 2 bases, with 14 bases separating them. CDR3 protein: CASSLGGASPYNSPLHF. CDR3 DNA sequence: TGTGCCAGCAGCTTAGGGGGGGCTAGTCCCTATAATTCACCCCTCCACTTT. Variable domain in full (rest from reference TRBV5-6 and TRBJ1-6): DAGVTQSPTHLIKTRGQQVTLRCSPKSGHDTVSWYQQALGQGPQFIFQYYEEEERQRGNFPDRFSGHQFPNYSSELNVNALLLGDSALYLCASSLGGASPYNSPLHFGNGTRLTVT.